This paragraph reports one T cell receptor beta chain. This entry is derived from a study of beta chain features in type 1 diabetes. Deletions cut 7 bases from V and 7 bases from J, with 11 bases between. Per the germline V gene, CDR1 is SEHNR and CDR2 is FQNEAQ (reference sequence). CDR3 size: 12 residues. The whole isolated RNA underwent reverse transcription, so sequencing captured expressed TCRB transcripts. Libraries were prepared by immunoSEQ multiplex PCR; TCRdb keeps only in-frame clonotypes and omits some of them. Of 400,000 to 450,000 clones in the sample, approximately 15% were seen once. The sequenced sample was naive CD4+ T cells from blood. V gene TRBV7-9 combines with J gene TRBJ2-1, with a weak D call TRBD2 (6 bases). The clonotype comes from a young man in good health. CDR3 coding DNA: TGTGCCAGCACCTTCCGGGGGAATGAGCAGTTCTTC. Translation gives CASTFRGNEQFF.